Here is one TCR beta chain with its context. It has no known antigen specificity. No much larger clone is present one base from it, and per-base qualities are unavailable. Sequences DFQATT (CDR1) and SNEGSKA (CDR2) are obtained from the germline V gene (reference sequence). V lost 5 bases and J lost 2 bases, and the count of bases not matched to a germline gene is 6. Spanning cysteine to phenylalanine, the CDR3 consists of 15 amino acids. Of all the DNA, just the CDR3 is kept, 45 bases in frame from base 1. The library was prepared using 5' RACE. Sequencing relied on a NextSeq 500. The TCR library protocol attached unique molecular identifiers to individual cDNA molecules to correct for sequencing error and PCR bias. TCR alpha and beta chains were both sequenced, and the abundances of alpha and beta sequences in each sample were closely correlated with each other. For the original study's pipeline: Decombinator V4 was used to perform V gene, J gene and CDR3 annotation of TCR sequences. TCRs were defined as expanded if a significant change between any two time points was detected under a Poisson model with p below 0.0001. TCR abundances were normalised to the total number of TCRs sequenced in each sample and reported as counts per million. MAIT TCRs were defined by TRAV1-2 paired with TRAJ12, TRAJ20 or TRAJ33, and iNKT TCRs by TRAV10 paired with TRAJ18. VDJdb, accessed on 1 November 2021, was searched for TCRs annotated for CMV, EBV and SARS-CoV-2, and TCRs annotated for more than one antigen were excluded. The public sequencing data were trimmed at Q25 with fastp and processed into clonotypes with MiXCR by TCRdb, which kept only in-frame beta chains. Each record represents a unique CDR3 protein, reported with the most common genes and DNA among its rows. It is TCRdb's table, rather than the study itself, that gives the V and J calls and clone size. The sample table contains about 64,000 distinct CDR3 sequences; only one count was recorded for roughly 18% of them. Approximately 8.4% of the sample is held by the ten biggest clonotypes.

The study was a case-control design nested within a healthcare worker cohort in London, UK, with weekly nasopharyngeal swab PCR tests and blood sampling. Healthcare workers were enrolled in the week of the UK lockdown, from 23 to 31 March 2020, and were followed every week for up to roughly 16 weeks. This entry comes from a study of early T cells in non-severe SARS-CoV-2 infection (dated by TCRdb to the early 2020s). Regarding the study in general: Bulk RNA from unsorted whole blood was used for TCR sequencing, so alpha and beta chains could not be paired.

The research as a whole found: VDJdb matching was skewed toward anti-spike CD8 responses, so virus-specific expansions were likely underestimated and private and CD4 specificities were missed.

This chain is built from TRBV20-1 and TRBJ2-7; 13 bases in the middle match TRBD2. This sample comprised whole blood, obtained at baseline. The clonotype was recovered from an adult who was a healthcare worker with PCR-confirmed SARS-CoV-2 infection or an uninfected control (not recorded which). The CDR3 here reads CSAAGTSGVPYEQYF. The nucleotide sequence reads as follows: TGCAGTGCTGCCGGGACTAGCGGGGTACCCTACGAGCAGTACTTC.